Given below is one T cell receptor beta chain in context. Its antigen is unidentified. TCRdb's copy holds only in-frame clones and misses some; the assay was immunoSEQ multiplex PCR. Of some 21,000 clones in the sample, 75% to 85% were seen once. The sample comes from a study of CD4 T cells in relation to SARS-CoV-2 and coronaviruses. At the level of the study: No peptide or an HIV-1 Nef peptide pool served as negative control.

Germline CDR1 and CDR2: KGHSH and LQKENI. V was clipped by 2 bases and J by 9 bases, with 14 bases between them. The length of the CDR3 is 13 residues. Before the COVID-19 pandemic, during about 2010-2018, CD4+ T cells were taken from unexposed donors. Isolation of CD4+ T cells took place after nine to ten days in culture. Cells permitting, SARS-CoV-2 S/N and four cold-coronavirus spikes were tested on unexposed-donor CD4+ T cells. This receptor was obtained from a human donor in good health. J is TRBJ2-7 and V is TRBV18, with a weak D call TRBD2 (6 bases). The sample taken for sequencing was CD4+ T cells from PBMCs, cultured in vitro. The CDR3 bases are TGTGCCAGCTCACCAGGGCCACCCGGGGGGCAGTACTTC. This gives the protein CASSPGPPGGQYF.